Presented here are 30 T cell receptor beta chains from one specimen sequenced in a study of shared clonotypes between healthy human individuals. Sequencing was performed with immunoSEQ multiplex PCR; in TCRdb, only in-frame clones are kept and a portion is missing. The sample contains roughly 220,000 clones, 65% to 70% of which appear only once. Sequencing was done on a sample of memory CD4+ T cells sorted from blood. The subset is: CD45RA-negative fraction. The receptors derive from a young man in good health.

The genes are TRBV2 and TRBJ1-2; D unclear. From germline, CDR1 is SNHLY and CDR2 FYNNEI. V lost 11 bases to trimming and J lost 2 bases, with 15 bases between them. The CDR3 consists of 13 residues. CDR3 loop: CAGRVGLNYGYTF. CDR3 sequence (DNA): TGTGCCGGACGTGTCGGTCTGAACTATGGCTACACCTTC.

This clone has only a few counts. Other DNA sequences from this sample encode an identical CDR3 as well. The rearrangement uses TRBV7-2 and TRBJ2-1; 7 bases match TRBD2. This CDR3 contains 15 residues. Germline CDR1 SGHTA, CDR2 FQGNSA. V shed 5 bases, J shed 0 bases, and the junction held 4 bases outside the gene matches. The CDR3 is CASSPLAGSYNEQFF. DNA of the CDR3: TGTGCCAGCAGCCCGTTAGCGGGCTCCTACAATGAGCAGTTCTTC.

The gene calls are TRBV28 and TRBJ2-2; TRBD2 might be the D (5 bases). V lost 5 bases and J 2 bases, leaving 12 bases between the germline ends. The length of the CDR3 is 15 residues. Germline CDR1 MDHEN, CDR2 SYDVKM. The CDR3, as DNA: TGTGCCAGCAGTCGACGGACGGGAAACACCGGGGAGCTGTTTTTT. Encoded protein: CASSRRTGNTGELFF.

This clone was seen more than once but under ten times. The genes are TRBV11-2 and TRBJ2-2, with TRBD1 matching over 11 bases. The germline gives CDR1 SGHAT, CDR2 FQNNGV. V was clipped by 5 bases and J by 5 bases; unmatched bases: 10. The CDR3 totals 17 residues. The CDR3 reads CASSPRGGTGGTGELFF. The CDR3 region has the DNA TGTGCCAGCAGCCCCCGCGGCGGGACAGGGGGGACCGGGGAGCTGTTTTTT.

The chain uses TRBV27 and TRBJ2-5; weak D call: TRBD2 (5 bases). From germline, CDR1 is MNHEY and CDR2 SMNVEV (reference sequence). V was clipped by 2 bases and J by 5 bases, with 21 bases between them. This CDR3 has 17 residues. CDR3 nucleotide sequence: TGTGCCAGCAGTTTAACCCAGCGGCCTCGAGTAGGGGAGACCCAGTACTTC. It specifies CASSLTQRPRVGETQYF.

The chain has TRBV6-5 and TRBJ2-7; D may be TRBD1 (6 bases). V shed 2 bases and J shed 7 bases, with 12 bases lying between them. The CDR3 consists of 13 residues. Germline values: CDR1 MNHEY, CDR2 SVGAGI. CDR3 in DNA: TGTGCCAGCAGTTACGACAGGACAGTTGAGCAGTACTTC. Protein sequence: CASSYDRTVEQYF.

The V and J genes are TRBV10-1 and TRBJ1-1, with D maybe TRBD1 (5 bases). This CDR3 region has 13 residues. Germline V gene lookup returns CDR1 WNHNN and CDR2 SYGVQD (reference sequence). Trimming took 3 bases from V and 3 from J, leaving 8 bases between them. DNA of the CDR3: TGCGCCAGCAGTGATTGGGGGGACACTGAAGCTTTCTTT. It encodes CASSDWGDTEAFF.

V is TRBV18 and J is TRBJ1-2; D perhaps matches TRBD1 (5 bases). Germline-derived CDR1 and CDR2 are KGHSH and LQKENI. The V end was cut by 7 bases, the J end by 3 bases, with 27 bases between. The CDR3 is made up of 18 amino acids. CDR3 sequence reads: CASFKPAGIRAGDYGYTF. The DNA for the CDR3 is TGTGCCAGCTTCAAACCAGCCGGGATCAGGGCCGGGGACTATGGCTACACCTTC.

The rearrangement uses TRBV28 and TRBJ2-7; 8 positions match TRBD1. This CDR3 is built from 11 residues. Germline V lookup: CDR1 MDHEN, CDR2 SYDVKM. V was clipped by 10 bases and J by 4 bases; unmatched bases: 3. CDR3 region: CAIQGAYEQYF. For the CDR3, the DNA is TGTGCCATTCAGGGGGCTTACGAGCAGTACTTC.

V usage is TRBV19 and J usage is TRBJ2-5; 12 bases are a match to TRBD2. The length of the CDR3 is 16 residues. Trimming took 2 bases from V and 4 from J; bases not matched to a gene: 5. Germline V CDR1 and CDR2: LNHDA, SQIVND (reference sequence). The CDR3 region has the DNA TGTGCCAGTAGTATACTCCTAGCGGGAGGGCGAGAGACCCAGTACTTC. Translated, it gives CASSILLAGGRETQYF.

This chain connects TRBV29-1 to TRBJ1-1; D is uncertain. Germline values: CDR1 SQVTM, CDR2 ANQGSEA. This CDR3 is built from 11 residues. The germline V and J ends were trimmed by 7 bases and 6 bases, with 12 bases remaining between them. The DNA of the CDR3 is TGCAGCGCAATAGACGGGGCTGAAGCTTTCTTT. Residues: CSAIDGAEAFF.

The sample holds a few counts of this clone. This CDR3 is also generated by other DNA sequences in the sample. This chain joins TRBV6-6 and TRBJ2-7; 8 positions agree with TRBD1. Germline assignment: CDR1 MNHNY and CDR2 SVGAGI (reference sequence). The CDR3 has 12 amino acids. V gave up 5 bases and J gave up 5 bases; unmatched junction bases: 2. The CDR3 sequence is CASSRQGNEQYF. The DNA for the CDR3 is TGTGCCAGCAGTAGACAGGGGAACGAGCAGTACTTC.

This rearrangement joins TRBV7-9 to TRBJ2-2, with 12 bases aligning to TRBD2. There are 17 residues in the CDR3. Germline lookup yields CDR1 SEHNR and CDR2 FQNEAQ (reference sequence). With 5 bases clipped from V and 6 bases from J, the junction kept 10 bases outside the gene matches. CDR3 nucleotide sequence: TGTGCCAGCAGCCGTCGACTAGCGGGAGTTCGTTCCGGGGAGCTGTTTTTT. This sequence encodes CASSRRLAGVRSGELFF.

J is TRBJ2-7 and V is TRBV5-1, with 10 bases that match TRBD2. CDR3 length: 15 amino acids. V gave up 4 bases and J gave up 3 bases; unmatched junction bases: 7. The germline CDR1 and CDR2 sequences are SGHRS and YFSETQ. CDR3 sequence: CASSASGSGFYEQYF. The CDR3 DNA reads as TGCGCCAGCAGCGCTAGCGGGAGTGGTTTCTACGAGCAGTACTTC.

This clone was recorded only once. The V call is TRBV27, the J call TRBJ1-3; 9 bases match TRBD1. The CDR3 spans 14 residues. J was trimmed by 2 bases and V by 6 bases; bases with no gene match: 2. The V gene's germline CDR1 is MNHEY and CDR2 SMNVEV (reference sequence). This CDR3 reads CASRGQGPGNTIYF. CDR3 nucleotide sequence: TGTGCCAGCAGGGGACAGGGACCTGGAAACACCATATATTTT.

The gene calls are TRBV29-1 and TRBJ2-1, with 9 bases that match TRBD2. This CDR3 spans 14 amino acids. CDR1 is SQVTM, CDR2 ANQGSEA, per germline. Unmatched junction bases numbered 5, after V lost 5 bases and J lost 3 bases. CDR3 protein: CSVTTSGLYNEQFF. The CDR3, as DNA: TGCAGCGTTACGACTAGCGGCCTCTACAATGAGCAGTTCTTC.

This chain links TRBV6-1 with TRBJ2-7, with D maybe TRBD1 (6 bases). This CDR3 has 18 residues. The germline V gene encodes CDR1 MNHNS and CDR2 SASEGT. The ends were cut back, 2 bases at V and 5 bases at J, with 25 bases in the middle. The CDR3, as DNA: TGTGCCAGCAGTGAATCCCCCACCTGGGGGCCAAGTGTAAACGAGCAGTACTTC. As protein: CASSESPTWGPSVNEQYF.

The CDR3 loop reads CASRGTGFSTDTQYF. The CDR3 DNA reads as TGTGCCAGCAGGGGAACAGGCTTTAGCACAGATACGCAGTATTTT. V is TRBV28 and J is TRBJ2-3, with D perhaps TRBD1 (5 bases). With 6 bases removed from V and 0 bases from J, the gap between germline ends came to 13 bases. The CDR3 totals 15 residues. Germline CDR1 and CDR2: MDHEN and SYDVKM.

This clone was counted ten times or more. The chain carries TRBV28 and TRBJ1-2; D not certain. Germline V gene sequence: CDR1 MDHEN, CDR2 SYDVKM. V lost 7 bases, J lost 0 bases, and 12 bases lay in between. The CDR3 has 14 residues. The chain's CDR3 is CASTPSGANYGYTF. CDR3 nucleotide sequence: TGTGCCAGCACCCCATCGGGAGCTAACTATGGCTACACCTTC.

The chain has TRBV7-2 and TRBJ2-4, with D perhaps matching TRBD1 (7 bases). V dropped 4 bases and J dropped 7 bases, with 14 bases sitting between them. CDR1 SGHTA and CDR2 FQGNSA come from the germline V gene. This CDR3 comprises 14 residues. CDR3 DNA sequence: TGTGCCAGCAGCTCGACTCCAGGGGGGAACATTCAGTACTTC. It codes for CASSSTPGGNIQYF.

There are many counts of this clone. V and J are TRBV7-2 and TRBJ1-5; unclear D gene. The CDR3 is made up of 16 amino acids. Trimming stripped 2 bases from V and 2 bases from J, with 13 bases between. CDR1 and CDR2 from the germline V gene are SGHTA and FQGNSA. The chain's CDR3 is CASSLKDRAGNQPQHF. DNA of the CDR3: TGTGCCAGCAGCTTAAAGGATAGGGCGGGCAATCAGCCCCAGCATTTT.

This clone was observed once. The chain carries TRBV5-4 and TRBJ2-5; no reliable D call. This CDR3 comprises 14 residues. V dropped 0 bases and J dropped 0 bases, with 6 bases sitting between them. Germline V gene data show CDR1 as SGHNT and CDR2 as YYREEE (reference sequence). In nucleotides, the CDR3 is TGTGCCAGCAGCTTGGACAGCAACCAAGAGACCCAGTACTTC. It translates to CASSLDSNQETQYF.

This clone was picked up one time. V and J are TRBV5-1 and TRBJ2-7, with D maybe TRBD1 (5 bases). V was trimmed by 5 bases and J by 5 bases, leaving 20 bases between them. There are 15 residues in the CDR3. Germline CDR1 and CDR2: SGHRS and YFSETQ. The CDR3 DNA is TGCGCCAGCAGAATCGGTAGCACCCCCAGGGACGAGCAGTACTTC. The encoded protein is CASRIGSTPRDEQYF.

The chain combines TRBV4-1 with TRBJ2-7; no definite D call. V was cut by 1 base and J by 5 bases, with 9 bases left in between. CDR3 size: 13 residues. Germline-derived CDR1 and CDR2 are MGHRA and YSYEKL. CDR3 DNA: TGCGCCAGCAGCCAAGGAGAACCCCACGAGCAGTACTTC. Its translation: CASSQGEPHEQYF.

The chain has TRBV27 and TRBJ1-5; TRBD1 is a possible D gene (5 bases). Germline CDR1 is MNHEY and CDR2 is SMNVEV (reference sequence). The CDR3 is 20 amino acids. With 8 bases removed from V and 0 bases from J, the gap between germline ends came to 29 bases. DNA for the CDR3: TGTGCCAGCCCCTCTAATACCAGGACATATGGACAAAATAGCAATCAGCCCCAGCATTTT. It translates to CASPSNTRTYGQNSNQPQHF.

This chain joins TRBV21-1 and TRBJ1-1. TRBV21-1 is recorded as a pseudogene. The length of the CDR3 is 14 residues. CDR3 in amino acids: CASTKRGMNTEAFF. The CDR3 nucleotides read TGTGCCAGCACCAAACGGGGCATGAACACTGAAGCTTTCTTT.

The J gene is TRBJ1-1, the V gene TRBV7-2, with unresolved D. Germline-derived CDR1 and CDR2 are SGHTA and FQGNSA. Trimming removed 1 base from V and 3 bases from J, with 6 bases in between. This CDR3 has 13 amino acids. The CDR3, as DNA: TGTGCCAGCAGCTTAGAAACGGACACTGAAGCTTTCTTT. Amino acids: CASSLETDTEAFF.

The chain has TRBV5-1 and TRBJ2-3; TRBD1 matches 7 bases. The CDR3 is 14 residues long. In germline, CDR1 is SGHRS, CDR2 YFSETQ. J lost 5 bases, V lost 0 bases, and 3 bases had no gene match. CDR3 loop: CASSLDRGGDTQYF. CDR3 nucleotide sequence: TGCGCCAGCAGCTTGGACAGGGGTGGAGATACGCAGTATTTT.

The chain employs TRBV6-5 and TRBJ1-5, with 7 bases matching TRBD1. The junction had 4 bases not matched to a gene; V was cut back by 5 bases and J by 6 bases. CDR3 length: 13 amino acids. Germline V lookup: CDR1 MNHEY, CDR2 SVGAGI. CDR3 loop: CASSPDRVQPQHF. CDR3 bases: TGTGCCAGCAGTCCCGACAGGGTTCAGCCCCAGCATTTT.

This chain uses TRBV5-1 with TRBJ2-1, with D hard to call. V gave up 0 bases and J gave up 6 bases, with 7 bases separating them. Germline V gene lookup returns CDR1 SGHRS and CDR2 YFSETQ. This CDR3 has 13 amino acids. CDR3 in amino acids: CASSLEVFNEQFF. The CDR3 DNA is TGCGCCAGCAGCTTGGAGGTGTTCAATGAGCAGTTCTTC.